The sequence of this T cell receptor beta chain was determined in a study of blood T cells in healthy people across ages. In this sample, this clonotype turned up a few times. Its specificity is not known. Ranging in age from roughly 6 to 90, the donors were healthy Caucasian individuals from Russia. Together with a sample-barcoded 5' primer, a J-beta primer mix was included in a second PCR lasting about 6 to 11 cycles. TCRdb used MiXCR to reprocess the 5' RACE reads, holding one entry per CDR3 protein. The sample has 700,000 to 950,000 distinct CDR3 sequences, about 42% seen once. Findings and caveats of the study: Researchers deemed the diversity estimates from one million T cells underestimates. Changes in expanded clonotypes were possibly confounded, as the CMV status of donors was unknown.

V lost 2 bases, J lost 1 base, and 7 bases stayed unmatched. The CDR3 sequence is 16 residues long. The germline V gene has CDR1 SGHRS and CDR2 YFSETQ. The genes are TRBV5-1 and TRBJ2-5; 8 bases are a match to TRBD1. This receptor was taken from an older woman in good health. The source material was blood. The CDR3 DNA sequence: TGCGCCAGCAGCTTACCGGGACAGGCTCTCCAAGAGACCCAGTACTTC. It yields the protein CASSLPGQALQETQYF.